This T cell receptor beta chain was sequenced in a study of T cell responses to AZD1222 COVID-19 vaccine. Overall study context: Second doses were pooled across both intervals (about 4 or about 12 weeks). Study-level points and caveats: Only a handful of AZD1222 recipients, roughly six in all, had baseline seropositivity.

TCRdb keeps only in-frame clones here, not all; method: immunoSEQ multiplex PCR. This table has over 85,000 clones, around nine tenths appearing once. Worth noting for this clone: Its antigen is still unknown.

The CDR3 consists of 16 residues. Trimming cost V 6 bases and J 4 bases, with 18 bases left between them. The germline CDR1 and CDR2 sequences are PRHDT and FYEKMQ (reference sequence). The V gene is TRBV13, the J gene TRBJ2-2; D uncertain. The source of this sequence is an adult in good health. The sequences come from peripheral blood, collected on day 0 of AZD1222 vaccination. In DNA, the CDR3 is TGTGCCAGCAGGGCTGCCGGGCTACAGATCACCGGGGAGCTGTTTTTT. Residues: CASRAAGLQITGELFF.